A selection of T cell receptor beta chains follows, all from one sample in a study of blood T cell repertoires in COVID-19. Method: immunoSEQ multiplex PCR; TCRdb's copy keeps in-frame clones and lacks some. The top ten hold 6% to 7% of the sample, which has approximately 280,000 clones, roughly 90% seen once. Material for sequencing was peripheral blood. The receptors were sampled from a woman aged 25-40 years with COVID-19, enrolled during active disease. Each CDR3 is given with its conserved first and last residue. The D gene is left open where the match is weak. Some rows mark clone size as missing; the rest say once, few, many or name a class of expanded clone.

>.|TRBV19|TRBJ2-2|.
TGTGCCAGTAGTTTCACCGGGACATTTAACACCGGGGAGCTGTTTTTT
CASSFTGTFNTGELFF
>.|TRBV6-5|TRBJ2-7|.
TGTGCCAGCAGTTACTTCCACAGCCAGGGCTACGAGCAGTACTTC
CASSYFHSQGYEQYF
>.|TRBV18|TRBJ2-3|TRBD2
TGTGCCAGCTCACGCCGCGGGAGTTGGGGCACAGATACGCAGTATTTT
CASSRRGSWGTDTQYF
>.|TRBV7-8|TRBJ1-5|.
TGTGCCAGCAGCTTAGCGCCGGTCTCGGGGCAGCCCCAGCATTTT
CASSLAPVSGQPQHF
>once|TRBV2|TRBJ2-1|TRBD2
TGTGCCAGCAGTGAACGGATCTTAGCGGGAGATAATGAGCAGTTCTTC
CASSERILAGDNEQFF
>.|TRBV5-6|TRBJ2-5|TRBD2
TGTGCCAGCAGCTTGGCGGGAGGGGTTGGAGAGACCCAGTACTTC
CASSLAGGVGETQYF
>.|TRBV4-1|TRBJ2-1|TRBD1
TGCGCCAGCAGCCAACGACAGGGAACCTACAATGAGCAGTTCTTC
CASSQRQGTYNEQFF
>.|TRBV24-1|TRBJ1-1|.
TGTGCCACCAGTGATTCAAACCGGGAGGCTTTCTTT
CATSDSNREAFF
>once|TRBV5-1|TRBJ2-2|TRBD1
TGCGCCAGCAGCTTTGGGGGACAGGGTGGCACCGGGGAGCTGTTTTTT
CASSFGGQGGTGELFF
>.|TRBV30|TRBJ1-4|TRBD1
TGTGCCTGGAGAACCTACAGGGGAGTTAGTGAAAAACTGTTTTTT
CAWRTYRGVSEKLFF
>once|TRBV5-4|TRBJ2-3|TRBD1
TGTGCCAGCAGCTCAACAGGGGCTAGCACAGATACGCAGTATTTT
CASSSTGASTDTQYF
>.|TRBV27|TRBJ1-1|.
TGTGCCAGCAGTTTACGGGGGGCCAACACTGAAGCTTTCTTT
CASSLRGANTEAFF
>once|TRBV2|TRBJ1-4|.
TGTGCCAGCGATTTCGGGGAAAAACTGTTTTTT
CASDFGEKLFF
>.|TRBV4-1|TRBJ2-3|.
TGCGCCAGCAGCCTCTACCCGGGACTGGTTAGCACAGATACGCAGTATTTT
CASSLYPGLVSTDTQYF
>.|TRBV11-2|TRBJ2-7|TRBD1
TGTGCCAGCAGCTTAGCGGGGACAGGGCTCGAGCAGTACTTC
CASSLAGTGLEQYF
>.|TRBV18|TRBJ2-7|TRBD2
TGTGCCAGCCACCTTAGCGGGAGAGGCGAGCAGTACTTC
CASHLSGRGEQYF
>.|TRBV4-3|TRBJ2-7|TRBD1
TGCGCCAGCAGCCAAGAAGGGGGACAGATCTACGAGCAGTACTTC
CASSQEGGQIYEQYF
>.|TRBV5-4|TRBJ1-1|TRBD1
TGTGCCAGCAGCCGCCGGACAGGGATCACTGAAGCTTTCTTT
CASSRRTGITEAFF
>.|TRBV24-1|TRBJ1-1|TRBD1
TGTGCCACCAGTGATTTAGGGACAGGGGAAGCTTTCTTT
CATSDLGTGEAFF
>once|TRBV14|TRBJ2-7|TRBD2
TGTGCCAGCGGGAGGGGTAGCTCCTACGAGCAGTACTTC
CASGRGSSYEQYF
>.|TRBV2|TRBJ2-1|.
TGTGCCAGCAGCGGGGGTTACAATGAGCAGTTCTTC
CASSGGYNEQFF
>.|TRBV10-3|TRBJ2-3|TRBD2
TGTGCCATCAGTGATACTAGCGGGAGCACAGATACGCAGTATTTT
CAISDTSGSTDTQYF
>.|TRBV28|TRBJ2-3|.
TGTGCCAGCAGTTTATACGGGCCCAGGACTAGCACAGATACGCAGTATTTT
CASSLYGPRTSTDTQYF
>few|TRBV2|TRBJ1-3|.
TGTGCCAGCAGTGCGCCGAGCTCTGGAAACACCATATATTTT
CASSAPSSGNTIYF
>.|TRBV2|TRBJ2-6|TRBD1
TGTGCCAGCAGATTAGACAGGGGGCCCTCTGGGGCCAACGTCCTGACTTTC
CASRLDRGPSGANVLTF
>.|TRBV28|TRBJ1-5|.
TGTGCCAGCAGTTTAGTTCTAGGGGCGAGGCAGCCCCAGCATTTT
CASSLVLGARQPQHF
>once|TRBV6-4|TRBJ2-1|.
TGTGCCAGCAGTGACTCGATTGCGTCATACAATGAGCAGTTCTTC
CASSDSIASYNEQFF
>.|TRBV27|TRBJ2-1|.
TGTGCCAGCAGACAGACACTTTTTCCCTACAATGAGCAGTTCTTC
CASRQTLFPYNEQFF
>few|TRBV2|TRBJ1-2|TRBD1
TGTGCCAGCAGTGAGCCGAGGGGGCAGTTCTATGGCTACACCTTC
CASSEPRGQFYGYTF
>.|TRBV18|TRBJ2-1|TRBD1
TGTGCCAGCTCAGGGGACAGGGGTTATGAGCAGTTCTTC
CASSGDRGYEQFF
>.|TRBV30|TRBJ1-4|.
TGTGCCTGGAGTGTCGGCGGGGGGCGGTCAATGTTTTTT
CAWSVGGGRSMFF
>.|TRBV6-2/TRBV6-3|TRBJ2-4|TRBD1
TGTGCCAGCAGTTACACGAAGACAGGGCTAGCCAAAAACATTCAGTACTTC
CASSYTKTGLAKNIQYF
>.|TRBV28|TRBJ2-3|.
TGTGCCAGCAGAATAGGGGGGGTGGGCACAGATACGCAGTATTTT
CASRIGGVGTDTQYF
>.|TRBV6-6|TRBJ2-6|TRBD1
TGTGCCAGCAGTGCTCTGACAGGGGTTGGGGCCAACGTCCTGACTTTC
CASSALTGVGANVLTF
>.|TRBV11-2|TRBJ1-2|TRBD1
TGTGCCAGCAGGATTACAGGGGGCGCACCCTATGGCTACACCTTC
CASRITGGAPYGYTF
>.|TRBV3-1/TRBV3-2|TRBJ1-1|TRBD1
TGTGCCAGCAGCCGGGGACAGTTTGATACTGAAGCTTTCTTT
CASSRGQFDTEAFF
>many|TRBV2|TRBJ2-3|.
TGTGCCAGCAGGACAGGAAGTGGGACAGATACGCAGTATTTT
CASRTGSGTDTQYF
>.|TRBV9|TRBJ1-4|.
TGTGCCAGCAGCCCGAACAGGGAGAGGAGTGAAAAACTGTTTTTT
CASSPNRERSEKLFF
>.|TRBV2|TRBJ2-1|.
TGTGCCAGCAGGGGGGATCCCCAGGGGAAGCTCTCCTACAATGAGCAGTTCTTC
CASRGDPQGKLSYNEQFF
>.|TRBV28|TRBJ1-1|TRBD1
TGTGCCAGCACCTCCTTGGACAGGGGTTACACTGAAGCTTTCTTT
CASTSLDRGYTEAFF
>.|TRBV19|TRBJ1-5|.
TGTGCCAGTAGTACCCCCGGCGGGGGAGCGTATCAGCCCCAGCATTTT
CASSTPGGGAYQPQHF
>.|TRBV6-6|TRBJ1-2|.
TGTGCCAGCAGTTACTCTAGGGGGGGCGGACTCTATGGCTACACCTTC
CASSYSRGGGLYGYTF
>.|TRBV19|TRBJ2-7|TRBD1
TGTGCCAGTAGTAGAGGCGGGACAGGGAGTATCTACGAGCAGTACTTC
CASSRGGTGSIYEQYF
>.|TRBV19|TRBJ2-3|TRBD2
TGTGCCAGTAGACCACTAGCGGGGGGCACAGATACGCAGTATTTT
CASRPLAGGTDTQYF
>.|TRBV3-1/TRBV3-2|TRBJ1-4|.
TGTGCCAGCAGCCAAGGGCTCGATGAAAAACTGTTTTTT
CASSQGLDEKLFF
>.|TRBV24-1|TRBJ2-3|TRBD2
TGTGCCACCAGTCCCCATGCGGGAGCCTATAGCACAGATACGCAGTATTTT
CATSPHAGAYSTDTQYF
>.|TRBV27|TRBJ2-5|TRBD2
TGTGCCACCTCGGGGGGGGAGACCCAGTACTTC
CATSGGETQYF
>.|TRBV10-3|TRBJ2-3|TRBD2
TGTGCCATCAGTGCGGGGGGGGCAAGCACAGATACGCAGTATTTT
CAISAGGASTDTQYF
>.|TRBV3-1/TRBV3-2|TRBJ1-2|.
TGTGCCAGCAGCCCAAGTTTGGGCACCAGATATGGCTACACCTTC
CASSPSLGTRYGYTF
>.|TRBV13|TRBJ2-7|TRBD2
TGTGCCAGCAGGTCTACACTAGCGGGGCAGCCCCATACCTACGAGCAGTACTTC
CASRSTLAGQPHTYEQYF
>.|TRBV27|TRBJ2-5|.
TGTGCCAGCAGTTTTGGCCCCGTTCAGGGTCGGGAGACCCAGTACTTC
CASSFGPVQGRETQYF
>.|TRBV9|TRBJ2-3|.
TGTGCCAGCAGCGTAGCGTACCCCCGAACCGGTACGCAGTATTTT
CASSVAYPRTGTQYF
>.|TRBV9|TRBJ1-6|.
TGTGCCAGCAGCGTAGACGGCTATAATTCACCCCTCCACTTT
CASSVDGYNSPLHF
>.|TRBV28|TRBJ2-2|TRBD2
TGTGCCAGCAGTTCAGGGGCTAGCGGGACGAACACCGGGGAGCTGTTTTTT
CASSSGASGTNTGELFF
>many|TRBV27|TRBJ1-5|.
TGTGCCAGCAGACAACCAGGGAGCAATCAGCCCCAGCATTTT
CASRQPGSNQPQHF
>.|TRBV11-2|TRBJ2-5|TRBD1
TGTGCCAGCAGCTTCCGACAGGGAAGGGTTGGGGAGACCCAGTACTTC
CASSFRQGRVGETQYF
>.|TRBV18|TRBJ2-5|.
TGTGCCAGCTCTCGAAACCGGGAGAACCAAGAGACCCAGTACTTC
CASSRNRENQETQYF
>few|TRBV6-1|TRBJ2-7|.
TGTGCCAGCAGTGAAGCGCTTCGACAGGACACCTACGAGCAGTACTTC
CASSEALRQDTYEQYF
>.|TRBV7-2|TRBJ2-7|.
TGTGCCAGCAGCTTAGGTCGGCTTGGCGGCGAGCAGTACTTC
CASSLGRLGGEQYF